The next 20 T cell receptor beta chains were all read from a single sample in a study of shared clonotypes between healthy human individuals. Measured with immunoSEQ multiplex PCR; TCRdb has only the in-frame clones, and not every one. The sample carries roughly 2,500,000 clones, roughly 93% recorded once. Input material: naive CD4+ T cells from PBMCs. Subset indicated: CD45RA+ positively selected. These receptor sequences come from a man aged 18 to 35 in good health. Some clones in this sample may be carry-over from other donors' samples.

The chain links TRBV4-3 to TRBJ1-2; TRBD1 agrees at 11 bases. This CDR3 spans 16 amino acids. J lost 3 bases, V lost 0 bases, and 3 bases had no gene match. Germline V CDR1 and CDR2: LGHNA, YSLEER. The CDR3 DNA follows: TGCGCCAGCAGCCAAGATCTGGGACAGGGGGACTATGGCTACACCTTC. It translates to CASSQDLGQGDYGYTF.

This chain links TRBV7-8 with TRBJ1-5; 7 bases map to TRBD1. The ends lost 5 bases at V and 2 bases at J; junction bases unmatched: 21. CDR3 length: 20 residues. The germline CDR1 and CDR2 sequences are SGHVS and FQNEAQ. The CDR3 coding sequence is TGTGCCAGCAGCCCCTGGGGGAGGGGGCCAGGATCGTATGGCAATCAGCCCCAGCATTTT. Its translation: CASSPWGRGPGSYGNQPQHF.

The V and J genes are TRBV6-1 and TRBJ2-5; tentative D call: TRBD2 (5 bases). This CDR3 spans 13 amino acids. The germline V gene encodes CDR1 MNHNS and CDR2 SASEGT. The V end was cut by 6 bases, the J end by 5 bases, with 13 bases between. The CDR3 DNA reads TGTGCCAGCAGCCAGGCCCAGCGGGAGACCCAGTACTTC. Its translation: CASSQAQRETQYF.

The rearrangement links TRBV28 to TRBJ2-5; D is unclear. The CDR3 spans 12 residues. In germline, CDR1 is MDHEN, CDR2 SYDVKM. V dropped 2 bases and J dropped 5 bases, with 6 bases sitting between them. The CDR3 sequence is CASSLEVETQYF. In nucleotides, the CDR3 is TGTGCCAGCAGTTTAGAGGTTGAGACCCAGTACTTC.

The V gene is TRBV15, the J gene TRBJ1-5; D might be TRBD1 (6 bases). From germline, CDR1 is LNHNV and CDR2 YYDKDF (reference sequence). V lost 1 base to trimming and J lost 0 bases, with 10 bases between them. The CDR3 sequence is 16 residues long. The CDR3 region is CATSRVQGNSNQPQHF. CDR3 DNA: TGTGCCACCAGCAGAGTTCAGGGGAATAGCAATCAGCCCCAGCATTTT.

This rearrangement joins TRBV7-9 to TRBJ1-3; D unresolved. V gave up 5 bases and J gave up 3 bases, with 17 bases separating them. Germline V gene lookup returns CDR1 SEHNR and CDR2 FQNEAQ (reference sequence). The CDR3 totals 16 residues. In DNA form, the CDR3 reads TGTGCCAGCAGCCTACCTGGCAGCCTTCTTGGAAACACCATATATTTT. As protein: CASSLPGSLLGNTIYF.

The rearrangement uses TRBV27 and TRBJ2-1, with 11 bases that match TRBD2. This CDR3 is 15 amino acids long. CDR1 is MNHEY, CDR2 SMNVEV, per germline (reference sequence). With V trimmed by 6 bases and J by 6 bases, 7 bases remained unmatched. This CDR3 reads CASSNGLAGLNEQFF. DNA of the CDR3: TGTGCCAGCAGCAACGGACTAGCGGGTCTCAATGAGCAGTTCTTC.

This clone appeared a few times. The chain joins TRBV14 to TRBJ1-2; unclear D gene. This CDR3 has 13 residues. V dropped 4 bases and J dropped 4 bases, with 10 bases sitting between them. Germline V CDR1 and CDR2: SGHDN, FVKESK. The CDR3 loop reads CASSPLGGYGYTF. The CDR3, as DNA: TGTGCCAGCAGCCCCCTAGGCGGCTATGGCTACACCTTC.

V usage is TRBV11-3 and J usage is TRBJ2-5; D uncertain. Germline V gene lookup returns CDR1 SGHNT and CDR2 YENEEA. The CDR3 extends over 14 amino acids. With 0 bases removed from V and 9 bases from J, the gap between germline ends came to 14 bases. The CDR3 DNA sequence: TGTGCCAGCAGCTTAGAATCGCCCCCCCATCCCCAGTACTTC. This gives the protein CASSLESPPHPQYF.

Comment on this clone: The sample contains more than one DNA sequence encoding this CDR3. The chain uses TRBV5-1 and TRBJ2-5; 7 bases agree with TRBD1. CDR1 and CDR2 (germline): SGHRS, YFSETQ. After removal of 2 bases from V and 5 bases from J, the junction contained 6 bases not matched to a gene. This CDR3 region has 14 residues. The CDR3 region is CASSFTGAGETQYF. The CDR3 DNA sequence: TGCGCCAGCAGCTTTACAGGGGCAGGGGAGACCCAGTACTTC.

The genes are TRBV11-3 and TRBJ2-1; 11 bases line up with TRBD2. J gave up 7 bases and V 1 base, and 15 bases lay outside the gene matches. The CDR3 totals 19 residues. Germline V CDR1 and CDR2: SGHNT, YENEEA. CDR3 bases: TGTGCCAGCAGCTTAGGGTTCCTAGCGGGAGGTCCAGGGGGTAATGAGCAGTTCTTC. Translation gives CASSLGFLAGGPGGNEQFF.

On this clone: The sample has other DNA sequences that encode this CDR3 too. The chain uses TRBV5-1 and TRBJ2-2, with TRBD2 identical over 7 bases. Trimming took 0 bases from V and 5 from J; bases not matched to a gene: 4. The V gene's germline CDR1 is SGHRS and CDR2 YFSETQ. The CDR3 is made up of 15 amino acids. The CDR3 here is CASSLEGGPTGELFF. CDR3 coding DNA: TGCGCCAGCAGCTTGGAGGGAGGGCCAACCGGGGAGCTGTTTTTT.

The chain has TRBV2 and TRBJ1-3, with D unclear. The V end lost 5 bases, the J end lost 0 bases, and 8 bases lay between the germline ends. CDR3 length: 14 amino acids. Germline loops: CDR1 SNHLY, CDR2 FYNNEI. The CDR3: CASSYRSSGNTIYF. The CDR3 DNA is TGTGCCAGCAGTTACCGGAGCTCTGGAAACACCATATATTTT.

Here the CDR3 reads CASSFLAGGAYNEQFF. The DNA for the CDR3 is TGTGCCAGCAGTTTCCTGGCGGGAGGAGCGTACAATGAGCAGTTCTTC. This chain links TRBV28 with TRBJ2-1; 8 bases align to TRBD2. Germline V gene lookup returns CDR1 MDHEN and CDR2 SYDVKM. The trim removed 3 bases at V and 4 bases at J, leaving 8 bases unmatched. The CDR3 is 16 residues long.

The chain's CDR3 is CASSFLAGGLDTQYF. The CDR3 DNA follows: TGTGCCAGCAGTTTTCTGGCGGGAGGGCTAGATACGCAGTATTTT. The chain recombines TRBV27 with TRBJ2-3; 9 bases align to TRBD2. Germline V lookup: CDR1 MNHEY, CDR2 SMNVEV (reference sequence). The CDR3 is 15 amino acids. The J segment lost 5 bases and the V segment lost 3 bases, leaving 6 bases of the junction unmatched.

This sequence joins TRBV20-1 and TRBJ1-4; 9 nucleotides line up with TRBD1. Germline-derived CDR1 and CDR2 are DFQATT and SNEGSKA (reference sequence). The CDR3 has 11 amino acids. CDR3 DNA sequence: TGCAGGCCACTGACGGGACAGGGCCTGTTTTTT. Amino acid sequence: CRPLTGQGLFF.

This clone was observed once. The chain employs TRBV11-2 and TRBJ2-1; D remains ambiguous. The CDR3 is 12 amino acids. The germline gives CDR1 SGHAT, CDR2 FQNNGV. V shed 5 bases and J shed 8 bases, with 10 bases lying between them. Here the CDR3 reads CASSPSFHEQFF. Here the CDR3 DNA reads TGTGCCAGCAGCCCGTCGTTCCATGAGCAGTTCTTC.

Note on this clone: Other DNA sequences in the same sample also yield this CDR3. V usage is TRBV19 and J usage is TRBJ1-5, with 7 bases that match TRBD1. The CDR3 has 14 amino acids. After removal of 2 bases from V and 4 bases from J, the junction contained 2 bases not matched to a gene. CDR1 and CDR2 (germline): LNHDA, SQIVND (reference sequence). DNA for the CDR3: TGTGCCAGTAGTATAATGACAGGGAATCAGCCCCAGCATTTT. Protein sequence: CASSIMTGNQPQHF.

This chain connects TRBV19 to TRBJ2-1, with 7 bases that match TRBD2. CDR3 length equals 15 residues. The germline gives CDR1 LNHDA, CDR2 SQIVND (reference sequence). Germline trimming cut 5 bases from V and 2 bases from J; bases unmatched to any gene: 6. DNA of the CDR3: TGTGCCAGTAGTGGAAGCGGGATCGCCTACAATGAGCAGTTCTTC. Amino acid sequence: CASSGSGIAYNEQFF.

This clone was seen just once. CDR3 residues: CASSLTITGGPGEQYF. In DNA, the CDR3 is TGTGCCAGCAGCTTAACGATCACGGGAGGTCCGGGCGAGCAGTACTTC. This rearrangement joins TRBV7-2 to TRBJ2-7; 7 bases match TRBD2. V was pared by 2 bases and J by 6 bases, with 13 bases of the junction left unmatched. Germline V gene sequence: CDR1 SGHTA, CDR2 FQGNSA. CDR3 length: 16 residues. The variable domain in full, with the rest retrieved from reference TRBV7-2 and TRBJ2-7, is GAGVSQSPSNKVTEKGKDVELRCDPISGHTALYWYRQSLGQGLEFLIYFQGNSAPDKSGLPSDRFSAERTGGSVSTLTIQRTQQEDSAVYLCASSLTITGGPGEQYFGPGTRLTVT.